A single sample gave rise to the 5 T cell receptor beta chains below, sequenced in a study of long-term antiretroviral therapy in people with HIV. Runs used v3.0 of the immunoSEQ assay and were done at survey level. Method: immunoSEQ multiplex PCR; TCRdb's copy keeps in-frame clones and lacks some. The table records about 20,000 clones, less than 80% of them present only once. The sequenced sample was unsorted PBMCs, obtained 0.3 years after starting antiretroviral therapy. Source of these receptors: a woman between 50 and 59 years old with HIV.

This chain links TRBV19 with TRBJ2-3; 8 bases align to TRBD1. Germline CDR1 and CDR2: LNHDA and SQIVND (reference sequence). The J segment lost 4 bases and the V segment lost 5 bases, leaving 8 bases of the junction unmatched. This CDR3 comprises 15 residues. The CDR3 nucleotides are TGTGCCAGTAGTCCGGACAGGGTCACCCCAGATACGCAGTATTTT. It is translated as CASSPDRVTPDTQYF.

This clone was observed a few times. The rearrangement uses TRBV19 and TRBJ2-1; D ambiguous. CDR3 length: 12 amino acids. V was cut by 8 bases and J by 7 bases, with 12 bases left in between. The germline CDR1 and CDR2 sequences are LNHDA and SQIVND (reference sequence). The CDR3 DNA reads as TGTGCCAGTGGGATCGAGTGGAATGAGCAGTTCTTC. Its translation is CASGIEWNEQFF.

The CDR3 nucleotides read TGTGCCAGCAGCATTAGTGGGAGAATCACTGAAGCTTTCTTT. Encoded protein: CASSISGRITEAFF. The chain joins TRBV7-8 to TRBJ1-1; D not resolved. Trimming took 5 bases from V and 4 from J, leaving 14 bases between them. Germline V CDR1 and CDR2: SGHVS, FQNEAQ. The CDR3 is made up of 14 amino acids.

The chain is built from TRBV12-5 and TRBJ1-5; D is perhaps TRBD1 (5 bases). The ends were cut back, 1 base at V and 9 bases at J, with 10 bases in the middle. The germline CDR1 and CDR2 sequences are LGHNT and FRNRAP. The CDR3 extends over 13 amino acids. CDR3 nucleotide sequence: TGTGCTAGTGGTTTGGCCCCAGGGCTGCCCCAGCATTTT. It specifies CASGLAPGLPQHF.

The genes are TRBV5-1 and TRBJ2-1; D unclear. Germline V gene lookup returns CDR1 SGHRS and CDR2 YFSETQ. Trimming pared 0 bases from V and 0 bases from J, leaving 7 bases between. The CDR3 covers 15 residues. The CDR3 DNA reads TGCGCCAGCAGCTTGGACTTGAGCTCCTACAATGAGCAGTTCTTC. Protein: CASSLDLSSYNEQFF.